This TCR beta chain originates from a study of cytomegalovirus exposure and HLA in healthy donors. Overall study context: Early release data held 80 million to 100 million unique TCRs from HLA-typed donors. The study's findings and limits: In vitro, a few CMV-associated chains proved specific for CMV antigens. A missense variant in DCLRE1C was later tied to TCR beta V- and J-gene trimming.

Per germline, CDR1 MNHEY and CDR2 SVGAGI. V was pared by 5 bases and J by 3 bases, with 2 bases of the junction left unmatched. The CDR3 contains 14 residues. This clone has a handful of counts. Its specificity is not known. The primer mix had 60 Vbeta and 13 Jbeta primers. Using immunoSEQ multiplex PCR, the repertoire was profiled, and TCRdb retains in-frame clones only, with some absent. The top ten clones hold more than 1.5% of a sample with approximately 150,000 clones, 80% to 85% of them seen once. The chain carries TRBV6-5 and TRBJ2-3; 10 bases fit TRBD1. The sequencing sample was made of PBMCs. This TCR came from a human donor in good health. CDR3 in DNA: TGTGCCAGCAGTGACAGGGGGCTGACAGATACGCAGTATTTT. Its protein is CASSDRGLTDTQYF.